Below, 27 T cell receptor beta chains from the same sample are listed, as sequenced in a study of Ad26.COV2.S vaccination and SARS-CoV-2 variants. Method: immunoSEQ multiplex PCR; TCRdb's copy keeps in-frame clones and lacks some. This sample has about 390,000 clones, with about nine tenths found just once. Sample treatment: some 20 received Ad26.COV2.S at low or high dose, single or two shots; 5 received placebo; per-sample allocation not given. Sampling occurred on day 63 after the first vaccine or placebo injection. The starting material was peripheral blood, obtained in a trial of Ad26.COV2.S vaccine versus placebo. These TCRs come from a person between 18 and 65 years old who received the Ad26.COV2.S COVID-19 vaccine or a placebo.

The chain couples TRBV28 to TRBJ2-2, with D possibly called TRBD1 or TRBD2 (5 bases each). CDR1 and CDR2 from the germline V gene are MDHEN and SYDVKM. Trimming left V 4 bases short and J 10 bases short, with 16 bases between. This CDR3 contains 14 residues. The CDR3 is CASSYPGTAMELFF. The CDR3 nucleotides read TGTGCCAGCAGTTACCCCGGGACGGCGATGGAGCTGTTTTTT.

V and J are TRBV7-2 and TRBJ1-1, with a tentative D call TRBD1 (6 bases). From germline, CDR1 is SGHTA and CDR2 FQGNSA. V lost 5 bases and J 3 bases, leaving 16 bases between the germline ends. The CDR3 is 15 residues long. In DNA form, the CDR3 reads TGTGCCAGCAGCCCCCGCAGGGGTGGGGACACTGAAGCTTTCTTT. It translates to CASSPRRGGDTEAFF.

The chain combines TRBV9 with TRBJ2-2; unclear D gene. CDR1 and CDR2 (germline): SGDLS, YYNGEE. The length of the CDR3 is 15 residues. Trimming left V 3 bases short and J 2 bases short, with 11 bases between. CDR3 region: CASSADSINTGELFF. In DNA, the CDR3 is TGTGCCAGCAGCGCCGACTCGATCAACACCGGGGAGCTGTTTTTT.

CDR3 coding DNA: TGTGCCAGCAGCTTAGTTGTGACAAATTACAATGAGCAGTTCTTC. This encodes CASSLVVTNYNEQFF. V gene TRBV7-6 combines with J gene TRBJ2-1; no clear D gene. CDR3 size: 15 residues. Germline loops: CDR1 SGHVS, CDR2 FNYEAQ. Trimming stripped 1 base from V and 4 bases from J, with 11 bases between.

The chain recombines TRBV11-2 with TRBJ2-2, with 7 bases fitting TRBD2. The CDR3 is 19 residues long. V trimming: 3 bases; J trimming: 2 bases; junction bases outside the gene matches: 15. In germline, CDR1 is SGHAT, CDR2 FQNNGV. The CDR3: CASSLPPFFASGNTGELFF. In nucleotides, the CDR3 is TGTGCCAGCAGCTTGCCGCCCTTCTTCGCTAGCGGAAACACCGGGGAGCTGTTTTTT.

The V call is TRBV7-2, the J call TRBJ2-1, with D possibly TRBD2 on 6 matching bases. Germline V CDR1 and CDR2: SGHTA, FQGNSA. CDR3 length: 15 residues. V lost 3 bases to trimming and J lost 8 bases, with 17 bases between them. In DNA, the CDR3 is TGTGCCAGCAGCTTTGCTTCGTACGGCGGGGATGAGCAGTTCTTC. It specifies CASSFASYGGDEQFF.

V and J are TRBV21-1 and TRBJ2-3; TRBD2 is the table's D call and was not checked against the DNA. TRBV21-1 is a pseudogene locus. This CDR3 is built from 20 residues. The CDR3 DNA reads as TGTGCCAGCAGCATGACTAGCGGGGGGGCCGGGGCCCCTAGCACAGATACGCAGTATTTT. Amino acids: CASSMTSGGAGAPSTDTQYF.

The genes are TRBV7-9 and TRBJ2-7; 8 bases agree with TRBD1. V shed 4 bases, J shed 7 bases, and the junction held 12 bases outside the gene matches. The CDR3 is 15 residues long. Looked up from germline, CDR1 is SEHNR and CDR2 is FQNEAQ (reference sequence). The CDR3 nucleotides are TGTGCCAGCAGCTATGGACAGGGCCCGCTTGAAGAGCAGTACTTC. Its translation: CASSYGQGPLEEQYF.

V and J are TRBV18 and TRBJ2-7; perhaps D is TRBD1 or TRBD2 (8 bases each). CDR1 is KGHSH, CDR2 LQKENI, per germline. This CDR3 comprises 14 residues. Trimming shortened V by 3 bases and J by 6 bases, and 15 bases separated the two germline ends. The CDR3, as DNA: TGTGCCAGCTCACCGACAGGGGCGGGAGGCGAGCAGTACTTC. Protein: CASSPTGAGGEQYF.

This chain joins TRBV18 and TRBJ2-4, with 7 positions matching TRBD1. Germline CDR1 and CDR2: KGHSH and LQKENI. The V and J ends lost 6 bases and 0 bases, in that order; junction bases with no gene match: 8. The CDR3 is 16 residues long. CDR3 protein: CASSPDRDLAKNIQYF. CDR3 nucleotides: TGTGCCAGCTCCCCTGACAGGGATCTAGCCAAAAACATTCAGTACTTC.

The rearrangement links TRBV4-3 to TRBJ1-6, with 9 nucleotides matching TRBD1. Germline CDR1 reads LGHNA; CDR2 reads YSLEER. The length of the CDR3 is 15 residues. The junction had 7 bases not matched to a gene; V was cut back by 0 bases and J by 13 bases. The DNA for the CDR3 is TGCGCCAGCAGCCAAGAAGGGACAGGGAATCATCCCCTCCACTTT. It translates to CASSQEGTGNHPLHF.

The chain employs TRBV11-2 and TRBJ2-3; no clear D. The germline V and J ends were trimmed by 1 base and 1 base, with 12 bases remaining between them. CDR1 SGHAT and CDR2 FQNNGV come from the germline V gene. The CDR3 length is 16 residues. CDR3 region: CASSLGYGTRTDTQYF. CDR3 coding DNA: TGTGCCAGCAGCTTAGGGTACGGAACCCGCACAGATACGCAGTATTTT. Supplemented by reference TRBV11-2 and TRBJ2-3, the full variable domain reads EAGVAQSPRYKIIEKRQSVAFWCNPISGHATLYWYQQILGQGPKLLIQFQNNGVVDDSQLPKDRFSAERLKGVDSTLKIQPAKLEDSAVYLCASSLGYGTRTDTQYFGPGTRLTVL.

The V call is TRBV18, the J call TRBJ2-3; D uncertain. Deletions cut 0 bases from V and 1 base from J, with 5 bases between. Germline CDR1 is KGHSH and CDR2 is LQKENI. The CDR3 length is 14 residues. The CDR3 sequence: CASSPPVGTDTQYF. CDR3 in DNA: TGTGCCAGCTCACCACCGGTAGGCACAGATACGCAGTATTTT.

This rearrangement joins TRBV4-1 to TRBJ1-5, with D possibly TRBD1 on 5 matching bases. The germline V gene encodes CDR1 MGHRA and CDR2 YSYEKL. V lost 0 bases, J lost 0 bases, and 15 bases lay in between. The CDR3 is 18 residues long. DNA for the CDR3: TGCGCCAGCAGCCAAGAAGCAGTTCAGGGAGCTAGCAATCAGCCCCAGCATTTT. As protein: CASSQEAVQGASNQPQHF.

The rearrangement links TRBV4-3 to TRBJ2-3; TRBD2 matches at 8 bases. In germline, CDR1 is LGHNA, CDR2 YSLEER. There are 16 residues in the CDR3. V trimming: 4 bases; J trimming: 2 bases; junction bases outside the gene matches: 8. CDR3 bases: TGCGCCAGCAGCCTAGGAAGCGGGGGCGACACAGATACGCAGTATTTT. Encoded protein: CASSLGSGGDTDTQYF.

This clone was seen only a few times. V is TRBV7-9 and J is TRBJ2-7; D unresolved. Trimming stripped 5 bases from V and 0 bases from J, with 8 bases between. This CDR3 is built from 13 residues. CDR1 is SEHNR, CDR2 FQNEAQ, per germline (reference sequence). This chain's CDR3 is CASSIDGSYEQYF. DNA for the CDR3: TGTGCCAGCAGCATAGACGGCTCCTACGAGCAGTACTTC.

The genes are TRBV19 and TRBJ1-1, with D possibly matching TRBD1 (5 bases). V lost 3 bases and J 4 bases, leaving 24 bases between the germline ends. Per the germline V gene, CDR1 is LNHDA and CDR2 is SQIVND (reference sequence). This CDR3 spans 18 amino acids. The CDR3 DNA reads TGTGCCAGTAGTATCCAACATAGGGAGTTCCGACAGACCACTGAAGCTTTCTTT. It specifies CASSIQHREFRQTTEAFF.

The chain's CDR3 is CASSQGLAPHEQFF. The CDR3 coding sequence is TGTGCCAGCAGCCAGGGACTAGCTCCCCATGAGCAGTTCTTC. The chain has TRBV5-4 and TRBJ2-1, with 9 bases fitting TRBD2. This CDR3 is built from 14 residues. Germline values: CDR1 SGHNT, CDR2 YYREEE (reference sequence). Trimming took 4 bases from V and 8 from J; bases not matched to a gene: 7.

The CDR3 DNA sequence: TGTGCCAGCAGCTTACTAGCGGGGGGGGCCAATGAGCAGTTCTTC. Translating it yields CASSLLAGGANEQFF. The chain joins TRBV7-6 to TRBJ2-1, with 12 bases lining up with TRBD2. Germline V gene sequence: CDR1 SGHVS, CDR2 FNYEAQ. V was clipped by 2 bases and J by 6 bases; unmatched bases: 2. The CDR3 contains 15 residues.

The chain carries TRBV15 and TRBJ2-7; D possibly uses TRBD1 or TRBD2 (5 bases each). V dropped 5 bases and J dropped 1 base, with 15 bases sitting between them. There are 15 residues in the CDR3. Per germline, CDR1 LNHNV and CDR2 YYDKDF (reference sequence). The CDR3 DNA is TGTGCCACCAGCGCACGGGACGTACTATCCTACGAGCAGTACTTC. Translated: CATSARDVLSYEQYF.

This clone was seen a single time. This chain uses TRBV6-2 or TRBV6-3 with TRBJ1-5; TRBD1 aligns across 9 bases. The germline gives CDR1 MNHEY, CDR2 SVGEGT. J lost 0 bases, V lost 0 bases, and 6 bases had no gene match. This CDR3 spans 18 amino acids. This CDR3 is CASSYSADRGYSNQPQHF. In DNA, the CDR3 is TGTGCCAGCAGTTACTCTGCGGACAGGGGTTATAGCAATCAGCCCCAGCATTTT.

This clone was detected only a few times. The chain joins TRBV7-9 to TRBJ1-2; D call uncertain. The CDR3 covers 12 residues. Germline loops: CDR1 SEHNR, CDR2 FQNEAQ (reference sequence). The V gene lost 1 base and the J gene lost 5 bases, with 5 bases spanning the gap. The CDR3 reads CASSLETYGYTF. The CDR3 DNA sequence: TGTGCCAGCAGCTTAGAGACATATGGCTACACCTTC.

This sequence joins TRBV29-1 and TRBJ1-6; 7 bases align to TRBD1. CDR3 size: 16 residues. The V segment lost 2 bases and the J segment 1 base; nucleotides outside the gene matches: 5. From germline, CDR1 is SQVTM and CDR2 ANQGSEA. The CDR3 reads CSVETGEGSYNSPLHF. As DNA, the CDR3 is TGCAGCGTTGAAACAGGGGAGGGTTCCTATAATTCACCCCTCCACTTT.

This rearrangement joins TRBV18 to TRBJ1-1; D remains ambiguous. Trimming cost V 3 bases and J 1 base, with 6 bases left between them. The germline CDR1 and CDR2 sequences are KGHSH and LQKENI. CDR3 size: 13 residues. This CDR3 reads CASSPVENTEAFF. In nucleotides, the CDR3 is TGTGCCAGCTCACCGGTCGAGAACACTGAAGCTTTCTTT.

The chain recombines TRBV19 with TRBJ1-1; no firm D call. This CDR3 comprises 13 residues. The V end was cut by 6 bases, the J end by 5 bases, with 13 bases between. Germline V lookup: CDR1 LNHDA, CDR2 SQIVND (reference sequence). The chain's CDR3 is CASRSGVGTEAFF. The CDR3 coding sequence is TGTGCCAGTAGGTCCGGGGTGGGGACTGAAGCTTTCTTT.

V gene TRBV2 combines with J gene TRBJ2-5, with 9 bases that match TRBD1. The CDR3 covers 14 residues. CDR1 SNHLY and CDR2 FYNNEI come from the germline V gene. J lost 3 bases, V lost 5 bases, and 4 bases had no gene match. The CDR3: CASSLTGGKETQYF. The DNA for the CDR3 is TGTGCCAGCAGTTTAACAGGGGGCAAAGAGACCCAGTACTTC.

In its sample, this clone was seen once. The CDR3 DNA reads as TGTGCCTGGAGTCAAGGGGGCGCAGGGCAGCCCCAGCATTTT. It is translated as CAWSQGGAGQPQHF. The V call is TRBV30, the J call TRBJ1-5; 7 nucleotides line up with TRBD1. V shed 2 bases and J 7 bases; nucleotides not matched to a gene: 8. CDR1 and CDR2 (germline): GTSNPN, SVGIG (reference sequence). This CDR3 comprises 14 residues.